The present TCR beta chain was sequenced within a study of T-cell reconstitution after alpha-beta-depleted transplantation in children. Between the trimmed V and J ends, which lost 3 bases and 2 bases, there was a span of 11 bases. The CDR3 is 14 amino acids. Germline V lookup: CDR1 ENHRY, CDR2 SYGVKD. General study findings and limits: At around two months after transplant, the alpha-beta T cells were reportedly derived from several hundred expanded clones that came from non-depleted graft cells. Some patients showed high day-60 TCRbeta diversity, which derived from surviving recipient T cells and thymic progenitors. By one year post-transplant, T-cell counts and diversity largely arose from T cells that were newly produced.

Preparation of the TCRbeta library involved a method that used unique molecular identifiers. TCRdb itself ran the PCR reads through MiXCR, one entry per CDR3 protein. The sample includes 200,000 to 250,000 distinct CDR3 sequences, roughly a quarter of them seen just once. This clonotype was observed once. As yet, its antigen is unknown. This TCR was sampled from a girl aged 2 to 9 with Fanconi anemia, due to receive a stem cell transplant. The sample consisted of PBMCs, taken before TCRalphabeta/CD19-depleted stem cell transplant. The chain links TRBV10-3 to TRBJ2-7; D call uncertain. The CDR3 DNA reads TGTGCCATCAGTGATCTGATTACACCCTACGAGCAGTACTTC. It translates to CAISDLITPYEQYF.